This is a list of T cell receptor beta chains from one sample in a study of T cells after yellow fever vaccination. MiXCR, applied by TCRdb to the 5' RACE reads, yields one record per CDR3 protein. The data contain a few hundred thousand distinct CDR3 sequences, around 4.1% of them singletons. This specimen was PBMCs, taken 5 days after the yellow fever booster vaccination. The origin of the receptors is a man between 18 and 35 years old who received the YFV17D yellow fever vaccine. Each CDR3 is given with its conserved first and last residue. The D gene is left open where the match is weak. Expanded clones get a size class; other rows say once, few or many, or leave the size out.

v_gene	d_gene	len	j_gene	abundance	CDR3aa	CDR3nt
TRBV19	.	13	TRBJ1-1	.	CASSIASGTEAFF	TGTGCCAGTAGTATAGCATCGGGGACTGAAGCTTTCTTT
TRBV6-6	.	15	TRBJ2-5	.	CASSYKQDLQETQYF	TGTGCCAGCAGTTACAAACAGGACCTCCAAGAGACCCAGTACTTC
TRBV20-1	.	14	TRBJ1-6	many	CSARDPAGSSPLHF	TGCAGTGCTAGAGATCCGGCAGGATCCTCACCCCTCCACTTT
TRBV27	.	11	TRBJ2-7	many	CASSNNYEQYF	TGTGCCAGCAGTAACAACTACGAGCAGTACTTC
TRBV5-1	TRBD1	14	TRBJ2-5	few	CASSGTTGIQTQYF	TGCGCCAGCAGCGGCACGACAGGGATCCAGACCCAGTACTTC
TRBV30	.	15	TRBJ2-3	few	CAWSPGSTGADTQYF	TGTGCCTGGAGTCCAGGGTCTACGGGGGCAGATACGCAGTATTTT
TRBV25-1	.	15	TRBJ2-5	.	CASSEFRGLQETQYF	TGTGCCAGCAGTGAATTCAGGGGACTACAAGAGACCCAGTACTTC
TRBV5-1	.	15	TRBJ1-4	.	CASSPPTGGNEKLFF	TGCGCCAGCAGCCCTCCGACCGGAGGGAATGAAAAACTGTTTTTT
TRBV24-1	TRBD2	16	TRBJ2-5	few	CATSAVAGGPRETQYF	TGTGCCACCAGCGCTGTAGCGGGGGGGCCAAGAGAGACCCAGTACTTC
TRBV7-8	TRBD2	15	TRBJ2-1	.	CASSLRLAVANEQFF	TGTGCCAGCAGCTTAAGGCTAGCGGTGGCCAATGAGCAGTTCTTC
TRBV4-1	.	17	TRBJ2-5	.	CASSQGGGRGLKETQYF	TGCGCCAGCAGCCAAGGAGGCGGCAGAGGCCTGAAAGAGACCCAGTACTTC